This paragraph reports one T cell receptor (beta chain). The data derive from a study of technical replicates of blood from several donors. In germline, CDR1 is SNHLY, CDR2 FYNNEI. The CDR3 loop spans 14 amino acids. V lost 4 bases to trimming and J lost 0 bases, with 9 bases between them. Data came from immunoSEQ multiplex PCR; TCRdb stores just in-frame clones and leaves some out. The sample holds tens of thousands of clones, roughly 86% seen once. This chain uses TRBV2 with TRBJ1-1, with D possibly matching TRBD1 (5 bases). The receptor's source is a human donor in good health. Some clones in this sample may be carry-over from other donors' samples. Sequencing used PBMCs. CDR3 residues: CASSGWDLNTEAFF. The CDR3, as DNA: TGTGCCAGCAGTGGTTGGGACTTGAACACTGAAGCTTTCTTT.